The rows below give T cell receptor beta chains drawn from one sample of a study of T cell changes during pregnancy in multiple sclerosis. Only in-frame clones appear in the TCRdb table, and some are missing; sequencing was by immunoSEQ multiplex PCR. Of around 30,000 clones in the sample, about nine tenths were seen once. Specimen: CD8+ T cells from peripheral blood mononuclear cells, collected in the second trimester of pregnancy. The receptor source for this set is a female donor with multiple sclerosis, enrolled in a pregnancy study. CDR3s include the opening cysteine and the closing phenylalanine or tryptophan. The D gene is left open where the match is weak. Rows may omit the clone size; those that give it use once, few, many or a size class.

j_call: TRBJ2-7; clone_size: -; v_call: TRBV5-6; d_call: TRBD2; cdr3_aa: CASSLELAGGTVYEQYF; cdr3_nt: TGTGCCAGCAGCTTGGAACTAGCGGGAGGAACAGTTTACGAGCAGTACTTC
j_call: TRBJ2-3; clone_size: -; v_call: TRBV13; d_call: -; cdr3_aa: CASSLGIFTTSTDTQYF; cdr3_nt: TGTGCCAGCAGCTTAGGGATCTTCACCACTAGCACAGATACGCAGTATTTT
j_call: TRBJ2-3; clone_size: -; v_call: TRBV9; d_call: TRBD1; cdr3_aa: CASSAPGGLRTDTQYF; cdr3_nt: TGTGCCAGCAGCGCCCCAGGGGGCCTAAGGACAGATACGCAGTATTTT
j_call: TRBJ1-2; clone_size: -; v_call: TRBV5-4; d_call: TRBD1; cdr3_aa: CASRYGQGRAFYGYTF; cdr3_nt: TGTGCCAGCAGATATGGACAGGGGCGCGCGTTTTATGGCTACACCTTC
j_call: TRBJ2-7; clone_size: -; v_call: TRBV6-1; d_call: TRBD1; cdr3_aa: CANGAGGIYEQYF; cdr3_nt: TGTGCCAATGGGGCAGGGGGCATCTACGAGCAGTACTTC
j_call: TRBJ2-3; clone_size: -; v_call: TRBV9; d_call: -; cdr3_aa: CASSVEGLANTDTQYF; cdr3_nt: TGTGCCAGCAGCGTAGAAGGGCTAGCCAACACAGATACGCAGTATTTT
j_call: TRBJ2-3; clone_size: -; v_call: TRBV27; d_call: TRBD2; cdr3_aa: CASSLWVTSGSRDTQYF; cdr3_nt: TGTGCCAGCAGTTTATGGGTTACTAGCGGGAGCCGGGATACGCAGTATTTT
j_call: TRBJ2-7; clone_size: -; v_call: TRBV6-5; d_call: TRBD1; cdr3_aa: CASSYGTGVNEQYF; cdr3_nt: TGTGCCAGCAGTTACGGGACAGGGGTTAATGAGCAGTACTTC
j_call: TRBJ2-7; clone_size: -; v_call: TRBV4-1; d_call: -; cdr3_aa: CASSQEPGQTYEQYF; cdr3_nt: TGCGCCAGCAGCCAGGAACCGGGACAAACCTACGAGCAGTACTTC
j_call: TRBJ1-1; clone_size: -; v_call: TRBV5-4; d_call: -; cdr3_aa: CASSFPGITEAFF; cdr3_nt: TGTGCCAGCAGCTTCCCAGGGATAACTGAAGCTTTCTTT
j_call: TRBJ2-3; clone_size: once; v_call: TRBV13; d_call: -; cdr3_aa: CASSTSTDTQYF; cdr3_nt: TGTGCCAGCAGCACAAGCACAGATACGCAGTATTTT
j_call: TRBJ1-1; clone_size: -; v_call: TRBV6-5; d_call: -; cdr3_aa: CASSYRTDTEAFF; cdr3_nt: TGTGCCAGCAGTTACCGAACGGACACTGAAGCTTTCTTT
j_call: TRBJ1-4; clone_size: -; v_call: TRBV4-3; d_call: -; cdr3_aa: CASSQASEHRGEKLFF; cdr3_nt: TGCGCCAGCAGCCAGGCCTCGGAACACCGGGGGGAAAAACTGTTTTTT
j_call: TRBJ2-1; clone_size: once; v_call: TRBV27; d_call: TRBD2; cdr3_aa: CASSILLSGNLYNEQFF; cdr3_nt: TGTGCCAGCAGTATTCTTCTTAGCGGGAATTTGTACAATGAGCAGTTCTTC
j_call: TRBJ2-7; clone_size: -; v_call: TRBV6-5; d_call: TRBD1; cdr3_aa: CASSYLDRGGHEQYF; cdr3_nt: TGTGCCAGCAGTTACCTGGACAGGGGAGGCCACGAGCAGTACTTC
j_call: TRBJ2-2; clone_size: -; v_call: TRBV5-1; d_call: TRBD1; cdr3_aa: CASSLGDRNTGELFF; cdr3_nt: TGCGCCAGCAGCTTGGGGGACAGGAACACCGGGGAGCTGTTTTTT
j_call: TRBJ2-7; clone_size: medium-sized; v_call: TRBV6-1; d_call: TRBD1; cdr3_aa: CASSELSGQGDDEQYF; cdr3_nt: TGTGCCAGCAGTGAATTGTCGGGACAGGGGGACGACGAGCAGTACTTC
j_call: TRBJ1-2; clone_size: -; v_call: TRBV6-1; d_call: TRBD1; cdr3_aa: CASSEAGTVRNGYTF; cdr3_nt: TGTGCCAGCAGTGAAGCCGGGACAGTGAGGAATGGCTACACCTTC